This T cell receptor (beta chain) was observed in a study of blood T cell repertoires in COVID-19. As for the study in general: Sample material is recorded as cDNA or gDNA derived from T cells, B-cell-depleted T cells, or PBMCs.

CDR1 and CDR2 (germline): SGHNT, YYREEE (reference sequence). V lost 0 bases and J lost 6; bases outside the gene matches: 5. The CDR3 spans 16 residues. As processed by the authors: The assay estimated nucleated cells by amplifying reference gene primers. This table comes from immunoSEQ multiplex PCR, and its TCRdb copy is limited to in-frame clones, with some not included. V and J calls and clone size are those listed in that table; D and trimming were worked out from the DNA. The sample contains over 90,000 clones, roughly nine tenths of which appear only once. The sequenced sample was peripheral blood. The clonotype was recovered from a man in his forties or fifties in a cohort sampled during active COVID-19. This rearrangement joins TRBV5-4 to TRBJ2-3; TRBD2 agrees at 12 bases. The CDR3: CASSLELAGGGDTQYF. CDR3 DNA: TGTGCCAGCAGCTTGGAACTAGCGGGGGGAGGCGATACGCAGTATTTT.